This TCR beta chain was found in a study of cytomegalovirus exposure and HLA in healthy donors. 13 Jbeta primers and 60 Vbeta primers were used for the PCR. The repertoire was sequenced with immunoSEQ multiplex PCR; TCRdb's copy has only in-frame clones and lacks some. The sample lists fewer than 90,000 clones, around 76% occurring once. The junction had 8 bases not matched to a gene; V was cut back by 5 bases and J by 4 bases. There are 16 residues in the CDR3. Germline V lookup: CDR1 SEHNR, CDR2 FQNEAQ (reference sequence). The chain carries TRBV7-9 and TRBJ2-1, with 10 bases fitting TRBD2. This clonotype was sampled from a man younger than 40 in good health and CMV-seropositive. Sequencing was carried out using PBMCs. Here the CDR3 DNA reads TGTGCCAGCAGCGAAACAAGCGGGGGGGGTTACAATGAGCAGTTCTTC. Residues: CASSETSGGGYNEQFF.